This record covers a single T cell receptor (beta chain). The CDR3 consists of 17 residues. Germline-derived CDR1 and CDR2 are MNHNY and SVGAGI (reference sequence). With V trimmed by 5 bases and J by 2 bases, 9 bases remained unmatched. The entry originates in a study of blood T cell repertoires in COVID-19. In the study overall: Collection of acute and convalescent COVID-19 samples took place in the United States, Italy and Spain. In each case, the material was cDNA or gDNA derived from T cells, B-cell-depleted T cells, or PBMCs.

Original data processing: Estimates of nucleated cell counts were drawn from the amplification of reference gene primers. Some clones are missing from TCRdb's copy, which holds only in-frame ones; the method was immunoSEQ multiplex PCR. The V and J calls and the clone size are those of that table, but D and trimming were determined from the DNA. The sample records 95,000 to 150,000 clones, 86% being singletons. This sequence joins TRBV6-6 and TRBJ2-1; 10 nucleotides match TRBD2. The clonotype comes from a human donor in a cohort sampled during active COVID-19. What was sequenced was peripheral blood. CDR3 sequence reads: CASSQTLAGVTYNEQFF. The DNA of the CDR3 is TGTGCCAGCAGTCAGACCCTAGCGGGAGTGACCTACAATGAGCAGTTCTTC.